This T cell receptor beta chain was observed in a study of CD8 T cells in ankylosing spondylitis. As the method for making TCR beta libraries, quantitative 5'-RACE with molecular barcodes was used. Each CDR3 protein is one row after TCRdb ran MiXCR on the 5' RACE reads. The sample contains some 840,000 distinct CDR3 sequences, about 10% of which appear only once. Findings of the study overall: Typical of ankylosing spondylitis blood, it appeared, was a TCR beta motif of under 10 highly homologous variants. Disease-linked clones reportedly concentrated significantly in matched ankylosing spondylitis synovial fluid. In synovial fluid and blood from reactive arthritis, some motif variants were previously reported. In peripheral blood, disease-linked CD8+ clones occurred at relatively low frequencies.

This clonotype was seen more than once but under ten times. The antigen remains undetermined. The CDR3 has 13 residues. V dropped 0 bases and J dropped 5; count of bases not matched to a gene: 3. CDR1 is DFQATT, CDR2 SNEGSKA, per germline (reference sequence). Input material: blood, either unsorted or a sorted T cell fraction (not recorded which). This chain links TRBV20-1 with TRBJ2-5, with 7 bases that match TRBD1. The sequence came from a male donor with ankylosing spondylitis. The CDR3 region has the DNA TGCAGTGCTAGAGATCAGGACAGGGAGACCCAGTACTTC. This gives the protein CSARDQDRETQYF.